What follows describes a single T cell receptor beta chain. This entry is derived from a study of shared clonotypes between healthy human individuals. Terminally differentiated effector memory CD45RA+ cells were excluded by CCR7 positive selection of CD45RO-negative cells. Germline lookup yields CDR1 SGHNT and CDR2 YYREEE (reference sequence). This CDR3 contains 16 residues. V shed 4 bases and J shed 5 bases, with 22 bases lying between them. It was at deep level that the assay was run. Assay used: immunoSEQ multiplex PCR; TCRdb lists only in-frame clones, some missing. The table has around 560,000 clones, approximately 95% seen once; the top ten hold over 0.095%.

This TCR derives from a woman aged 25 to 39 in good health. This chain connects TRBV5-4 to TRBJ2-7; perhaps TRBD2 as D (6 bases). The sequenced sample consisted of naive CD8+ T cells sorted from blood. CDR3: CASSTGTSRGRNEQYF. The CDR3 nucleotides are TGTGCCAGCAGCACCGGGACTTCTCGAGGGCGGAACGAGCAGTACTTC.